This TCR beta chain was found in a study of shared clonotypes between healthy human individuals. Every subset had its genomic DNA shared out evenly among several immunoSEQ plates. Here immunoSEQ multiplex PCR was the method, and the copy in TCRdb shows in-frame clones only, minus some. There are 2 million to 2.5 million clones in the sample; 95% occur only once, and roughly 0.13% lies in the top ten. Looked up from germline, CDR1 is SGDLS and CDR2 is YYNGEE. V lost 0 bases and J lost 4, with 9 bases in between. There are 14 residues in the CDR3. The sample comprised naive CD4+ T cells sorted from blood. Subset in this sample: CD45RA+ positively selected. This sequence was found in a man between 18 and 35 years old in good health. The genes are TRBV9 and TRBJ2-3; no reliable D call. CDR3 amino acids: CASSVAAWSDTQYF. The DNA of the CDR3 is TGTGCCAGCAGCGTAGCGGCGTGGTCAGATACGCAGTATTTT.